This T cell receptor (beta chain) derives from a study of T cells in Graves' hyperthyroidism and ophthalmopathy. As for the study in general: Blood was drawn when the patient was first diagnosed and still untreated.

Concerning this clonotype itself: Antigen unknown.

From RNA transcripts, TCR beta CDR3 regions were amplified. First-round RT-PCR with HTBI primers amplified the TCR CDR3 region. TCRdb reanalysed the multiplex PCR reads using MiXCR and keeps one entry per CDR3 protein. The sample consists of approximately 400,000 distinct CDR3 sequences, around 14% of them appearing once. Overall study results and limits: Onset of ophthalmopathy came a median approximately 6.5 months after the model predicted it.

V lost 3 bases to trimming and J lost 2 bases, with 8 bases between them. The CDR3 sequence is 14 residues long. CDR1 is ENHRY and CDR2 is SYGVKD in the germline V gene. The sample was blood. This clonotype was sampled from a woman aged 25 to 39 with Graves' hyperthyroidism. The genes are TRBV10-3 and TRBJ1-5; no clear D. CDR3 DNA: TGTGCCATCAGTGACGGTGATGGCAATCAGCCCCAGCATTTT. This translates into CAISDGDGNQPQHF.